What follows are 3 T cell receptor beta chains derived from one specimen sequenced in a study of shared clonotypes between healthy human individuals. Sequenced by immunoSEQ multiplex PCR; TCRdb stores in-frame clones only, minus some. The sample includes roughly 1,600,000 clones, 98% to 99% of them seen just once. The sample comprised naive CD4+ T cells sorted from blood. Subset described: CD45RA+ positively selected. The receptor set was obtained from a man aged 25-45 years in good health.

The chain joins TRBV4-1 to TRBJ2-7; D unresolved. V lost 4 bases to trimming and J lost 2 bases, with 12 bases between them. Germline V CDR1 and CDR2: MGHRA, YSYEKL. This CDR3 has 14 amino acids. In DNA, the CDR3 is TGCGCCAGCAGCCCAGGCAGCGCAACCTACGAGCAGTACTTC. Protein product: CASSPGSATYEQYF.

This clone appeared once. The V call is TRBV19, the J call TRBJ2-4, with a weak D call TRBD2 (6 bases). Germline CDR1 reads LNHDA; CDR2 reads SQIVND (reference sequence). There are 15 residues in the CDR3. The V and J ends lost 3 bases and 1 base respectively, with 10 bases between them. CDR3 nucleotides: TGTGCCAGTAGTATCAGGGCGGGGGCCAAAAACATTCAGTACTTC. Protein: CASSIRAGAKNIQYF.

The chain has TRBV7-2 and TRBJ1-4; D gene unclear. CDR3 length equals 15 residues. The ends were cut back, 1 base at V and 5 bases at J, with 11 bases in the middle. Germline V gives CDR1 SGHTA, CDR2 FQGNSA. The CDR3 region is CASSLVRGVNEKLFF. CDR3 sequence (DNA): TGTGCCAGCAGCTTAGTTCGGGGAGTGAATGAAAAACTGTTTTTT.